The present entry profiles one TCR beta chain with its context. This entry comes from a study of control samples from healthy donors and cancer patients. This table comes from immunoSEQ multiplex PCR, and its TCRdb copy is limited to in-frame clones, with some not included. This sample yields some 28,000 clones, of which around 79% are seen a single time; less than 25% belongs to the top ten. The sequenced material came from PBMCs. This TCR came from a man between 60 and 75 years old with head and neck cancer.

The CDR3 loop is CASSQSANSYNEQFF. Written as DNA, the CDR3 is TGTGCCAGCAGCCAATCGGCCAACTCCTACAATGAGCAGTTCTTC. The chain uses TRBV16 and TRBJ2-1; the D is unclear. Deletions cut 0 bases from V and 0 bases from J, with 6 bases between. This CDR3 contains 15 residues. From germline, CDR1 is KGHSY and CDR2 FQNENV.